Listed here are 7 T cell receptor beta chains from one sample, sequenced in a study of cytotoxic CD8 clonotypes in ibrutinib-treated CLL (dated by TCRdb to about 2021). The library came from the immunoSEQ multiplex PCR assay. Entries here come from immuneACCESS through TCRdb and include only in-frame sequences with V and J called. Some clones fail to appear in such tables; in the studies checked, an unresolved V gene covers under half of the shortfall, and the cause of the remainder is unknown. Here the sample has 13,000 to 15,000 clones; approximately 52% occur a single time. Of the sample, 30% to 35% is held by the ten largest clones. The specimen was PBMCs, collected at a roughly 25-month disease-progression time point, from a patient treated with ibrutinib. Receptors were obtained from a human donor with chronic lymphocytic leukemia.

This clone is deemed medium-sized. V is TRBV4-1 and J is TRBJ1-5, with D possibly being TRBD1 (6 bases). Germline V gene sequence: CDR1 MGHRA, CDR2 YSYEKL. The ends were cut back, 3 bases at V and 3 bases at J, with 12 bases in the middle. The CDR3 runs 15 residues. The CDR3 loop reads CASSQLTGYNQPQHF. For the CDR3, the DNA is TGCGCCAGCAGCCAGCTGACAGGTTACAATCAGCCCCAGCATTTT.

The chain is built from TRBV30 and TRBJ1-6; perhaps TRBD1 as D (5 bases). In germline, CDR1 is GTSNPN, CDR2 SVGIG (reference sequence). The CDR3 spans 17 residues. V dropped 1 base and J dropped 3 bases, with 16 bases sitting between them. DNA for the CDR3: TGTGCCTGGAGTGGAGACTCAAGTGGGGGCTATAATTCACCCCTCCACTTT. Amino acid sequence: CAWSGDSSGGYNSPLHF.

The chain is built from TRBV7-9 and TRBJ2-2, with 10 bases identical to TRBD1. J gave up 1 base and V 4 bases, and 3 bases lay outside the gene matches. Looked up from germline, CDR1 is SEHNR and CDR2 is FQNEAQ (reference sequence). The CDR3 contains 16 residues. As DNA, the CDR3 is TGTGCCAGCAGCTCTAGGGACAGGGGGAACACCGGGGAGCTGTTTTTT. Its protein product is CASSSRDRGNTGELFF. Based on the CDR3 plus reference TRBV7-9 and TRBJ2-2, the full variable domain is DTGVSQNPRHKITKRGQNVTFRCDPISEHNRLYWYRQTLGQGPEFLTYFQNEAQLEKSRLLSDRFSAERPKGSFSTLEIQRTEQGDSAMYLCASSSRDRGNTGELFFGEGSRLTVL.

This sequence joins TRBV5-6 and TRBJ1-2, with TRBD1 identical over 11 bases. The CDR3 covers 16 residues. V lost 3 bases, J lost 4 bases, and 8 bases stayed unmatched. CDR1 SGHDT and CDR2 YYEEEE come from the germline V gene. The CDR3 coding sequence is TGTGCCAGCAGCTCCAGACCGGGACAGGGGGTCTATGGCTACACCTTC. Translation: CASSSRPGQGVYGYTF. The full variable domain, completed using reference TRBV5-6 and TRBJ1-2, is DAGVTQSPTHLIKTRGQQVTLRCSPKSGHDTVSWYQQALGQGPQFIFQYYEEEERQRGNFPDRFSGHQFPNYSSELNVNALLLGDSALYLCASSSRPGQGVYGYTFGSGTRLTVV.

The CDR3 loop is CAITGDGVGRGGYTF. The CDR3 bases are TGTGCCATCACGGGGGACGGAGTCGGAAGAGGTGGCTACACCTTC. The V gene is TRBV10-3, the J gene TRBJ1-2, with D maybe TRBD1 (5 bases). Per germline, CDR1 ENHRY and CDR2 SYGVKD. V was cut by 7 bases and J by 7 bases, with 22 bases left in between. The CDR3 spans 15 residues.

The chain carries TRBV4-1 and TRBJ1-1; TRBD1 is a possible D gene (5 bases). V lost 1 base and J 4 bases, leaving 19 bases between the germline ends. The CDR3 totals 17 residues. Germline-derived CDR1 and CDR2 are MGHRA and YSYEKL. CDR3 nucleotide sequence: TGCGCCAGCAGCCAAGTCGAGGGAAGATCAAGGGGCACTGAAGCTTTCTTT. Amino acids: CASSQVEGRSRGTEAFF.

This chain connects TRBV19 to TRBJ2-3, with a tentative D call TRBD2 (5 bases). Trimming left V 3 bases short and J 5 bases short, with 15 bases between. CDR3 length equals 15 residues. Germline lookup yields CDR1 LNHDA and CDR2 SQIVND (reference sequence). The CDR3 here is CASSMVTGVGDTQYF. CDR3 in DNA: TGTGCCAGTAGTATGGTGACCGGGGTCGGAGATACGCAGTATTTT.